These T cell receptor beta chains were read from a single sample in a study of T-cell reconstitution after alpha-beta-depleted transplantation in children. TCRdb reprocessed the PCR reads with MiXCR, giving one entry per CDR3 protein. The table lists about 500,000 distinct CDR3 sequences, approximately 32% of them singletons. The source was PBMCs from the stem cell graft donor, collected from the stem cell graft. The receptors shown here come from a human donor who donated a stem cell graft to a child with aplastic anemia. CDR3s include the opening cysteine and the closing phenylalanine or tryptophan. The D gene is left open where the match is weak. Not every row has a clone size; where given, it reads once, few, many or a size class.

d_call j_call v_call clone_size cdr3_nt cdr3_aa
- TRBJ2-7 TRBV14 few TGTGCCAGCAGCCACCTAAAAGTCGACGGATCCTACGAGCAGTACTTC CASSHLKVDGSYEQYF
- TRBJ1-6 TRBV7-8 few TGTGCCAGCAGCCCCCGATGGGTTGAGAATTCACCCCTCCACTTT CASSPRWVENSPLHF
- TRBJ1-1 TRBV5-1 few TGCGCCAGCAGCTTGGGGCTGGACACCTTGAACACTGAAGCTTTCTTT CASSLGLDTLNTEAFF
- TRBJ1-3 TRBV7-2 few TGTGCCAGCACCCCAGAAATTGGATCCGGAAACACCATATATTTT CASTPEIGSGNTIYF
- TRBJ2-7 TRBV12-3/TRBV12-4 many TGTGCCAGCAGTGCCAGGGCACGCGACGAGCAGTACTTC CASSARARDEQYF
TRBD2 TRBJ2-1 TRBV7-9 - TGTGCCAGCAGCGAAACACTAGCGGGGTACAATGAGCAGTTCTTC CASSETLAGYNEQFF
- TRBJ1-5 TRBV5-1 - TGCGCCAGCAGCCCCGACAGTCATCAGCCCCAGCATTTT CASSPDSHQPQHF
- TRBJ2-4 TRBV7-9 - TGTGCCAGCAGCTCGAGAAGTTGGGCCAAAAACATTCAGTACTTC CASSSRSWAKNIQYF
- TRBJ1-2 TRBV28 few TGTGCCAGCAGTTTACTCCCAGTAGACGGCTACACCTTC CASSLLPVDGYTF
- TRBJ2-3 TRBV6-5 few TGTGCCAGCAGTTTCTCAACTGCCCCAGATACGCAGTATTTT CASSFSTAPDTQYF
TRBD2 TRBJ2-1 TRBV20-1 medium-sized TGCAGTGGGACTAGCGGGAGGGACGAGCAGTTCTTC CSGTSGRDEQFF
- TRBJ1-5 TRBV6-5 few TGTGCCAGCAGTTATTCTCGGGCCCTCCCCCAGCATTTT CASSYSRALPQHF
- TRBJ2-1 TRBV30 - TGTGCCTGGAGTGCCGGACAGAGCTCCTACAATGAGCAGTTCTTC CAWSAGQSSYNEQFF
- TRBJ2-1 TRBV20-1 many TGCAGTGCTAGTTCGTGGGAGAAATACAATGAGCAGTTCTTC CSASSWEKYNEQFF
- TRBJ2-2 TRBV24-1 few TGTGCCACCAGTGATTTCGGCAGGCCCACCGGGGAGCTGTTTTTT CATSDFGRPTGELFF
- TRBJ2-2 TRBV20-1 few TGCAGTGCTAGAGCAAAGGGGGAGCTGTTTTTT CSARAKGELFF
TRBD1 TRBJ2-3 TRBV15 few TGTGCCACCAAAACGGGACAGTTCGACGATACGCAGTATTTT CATKTGQFDDTQYF
TRBD1 TRBJ1-1 TRBV9 - TGTGCCAGCAGCGCCGTACAGGGGGAGCGAGCTTTCTTT CASSAVQGERAFF
TRBD2 TRBJ2-3 TRBV7-6 few TGTGCCAGCAGACGAGCGGGACCCGGCACAGATACGCAGTATTTT CASRRAGPGTDTQYF
- TRBJ1-1 TRBV4-1 - TGCGCCAGCAGCCAAGGCCATGGGGGGAACACTGAAGCTTTCTTT CASSQGHGGNTEAFF
TRBD2 TRBJ2-3 TRBV7-2 many TGTGCCAGCAGCTTGGGACTAGATAGTGATACGCAGTATTTT CASSLGLDSDTQYF
TRBD2 TRBJ2-1 TRBV7-2 - TGTGCCAGCACCCTAGGGGTAGCGGGAGGGTTTTACAATGAGCAGTTCTTC CASTLGVAGGFYNEQFF
- TRBJ1-5 TRBV6-2/TRBV6-3 - TGTGCCAGCAGTTACGGCAGGGAGGTACAGCCCCAGCATTTT CASSYGREVQPQHF
TRBD2 TRBJ2-1 TRBV3-1 - TGTGCCAGCGCAGACCTCGGACTAGCGGGAGCCAATGAGCAGTTCTTC CASADLGLAGANEQFF
- TRBJ2-1 TRBV10-2 few TGCGCCAGCAGTGAGGTTGTGGGGAATGAGCAGTTCTTC CASSEVVGNEQFF
- TRBJ2-1 TRBV7-8 - TGTGCCAGCAGCTTCCAGAGCTCCTACAATGAGCAGTTCTTC CASSFQSSYNEQFF
TRBD1 TRBJ1-1 TRBV27 - TGTGCCAGCGGCTACAGGGGAGACACTGAAGCTTTCTTT CASGYRGDTEAFF
- TRBJ1-5 TRBV6-1 few TGTGCCAGCAGTGAGCCTGTCCATAGCAATCAGCCCCAGCATTTT CASSEPVHSNQPQHF
- TRBJ1-5 TRBV12-3/TRBV12-4 few TGTGCCAGCAGTTTACATTCGGGGGGTCAGCCCCAGCATTTT CASSLHSGGQPQHF
TRBD1 TRBJ1-4 TRBV7-9 - TGTGCCAGCAGCCATCCATTGCCAGGGGGCGATGAAAAACTGTTTTTT CASSHPLPGGDEKLFF
TRBD2 TRBJ2-3 TRBV20-1 few TGCAGTGCCCCGTCTGGGGGACTAGCGTACGATACGCAGTATTTT CSAPSGGLAYDTQYF
- TRBJ1-5 TRBV18 - TGTGCCAGCTCACTTACGGAGCAAGGGGCCCAGCATTTT CASSLTEQGAQHF
- TRBJ1-1 TRBV7-9 - TGTGCCAGCAGCTTAACTCGAGGGTCAAGCACTGAAGCTTTCTTT CASSLTRGSSTEAFF
- TRBJ2-7 TRBV28 - TGTGCCAGCAGTTTCCTCCCAAGTTACGAGCAGTACTTC CASSFLPSYEQYF
TRBD2 TRBJ2-7 TRBV5-6 few TGTGCCAGCAGCCTTGGGACTAGAGGCGAGCAGTACTTC CASSLGTRGEQYF
- TRBJ2-1 TRBV24-1 once TGTGCCACCAGTGATTCCGGCAGCTCCTACAATGAGCAGTTCTTC CATSDSGSSYNEQFF
- TRBJ2-5 TRBV29-1 few TGCAGCGTGGATCTTAGCGGGACAGGAGAGACCCAGTACTTC CSVDLSGTGETQYF
- TRBJ2-3 TRBV29-1 - TGCAGCGTTAATCAGGGGACCACAGATACGCAGTATTTT CSVNQGTTDTQYF
- TRBJ1-2 TRBV5-1 - TGCGCCAGCAGCTTGGATTCGGGGCCAAGCTATGGCTACACCTTC CASSLDSGPSYGYTF
- TRBJ2-4 TRBV20-1 - TGCAGTGCTAGAGATCCCTCCCAAGGGTTTAACGACATTCAGTACTTC CSARDPSQGFNDIQYF
- TRBJ2-7 TRBV12-3/TRBV12-4 - TGTGCCAGCAGTGCCGGGTCATCCAGCTCCTACGAGCAGTACTTC CASSAGSSSSYEQYF
- TRBJ1-5 TRBV27 few TGTGCCAGCAGTTTATGGGGGGGTGATCAGCCCCAGCATTTT CASSLWGGDQPQHF
- TRBJ1-5 TRBV18 few TGTGCCAGCTCACGGTTGGGGGTTGGCAATCAGCCCCAGCATTTT CASSRLGVGNQPQHF
- TRBJ1-1 TRBV12-3/TRBV12-4 few TGTGCCAGCAGTTTACAGGGCCTAGCCGCTGAAGCTTTCTTT CASSLQGLAAEAFF
TRBD1 TRBJ1-2 TRBV7-9 - TGTGCCAGCAGCTTATCGGACAGGGCGGGAGGCTACACCTTC CASSLSDRAGGYTF